This T cell receptor (beta chain) was sequenced in a study of T cells in Graves' hyperthyroidism and ophthalmopathy. Turning to the study itself: Any treatment followed the collection of peripheral blood at initial diagnosis. Findings and caveats of the study: Stable hyperthyroidism and ophthalmopathy were separated using 13 V-J signatures. Most thyroid clonotypes with frequency above 0.001 were detected in blood.

Only a few counts were recorded for this clonotype. What it binds is unknown. V lost 2 bases and J lost 4; bases outside the gene matches: 3. The germline V gene encodes CDR1 GTSNPN and CDR2 SVGIG (reference sequence). The CDR3 contains 14 residues. The study left out patients who had uncontrolled infection, other autoimmune disease, pregnancy or lactation. RNA transcripts provided the source from which TCR beta CDR3 regions were amplified. HTBI primers were the set used in a first-round RT-PCR of the TCR CDR3. From the multiplex PCR reads, TCRdb called clonotypes with MiXCR, one entry per CDR3 protein. The profile shows hundreds of thousands of distinct CDR3 sequences, approximately 14% of them singletons.

The clonotype was recovered from a woman aged 40 to 50 with Graves' ophthalmopathy. The genes are TRBV30 and TRBJ2-5; 11 nucleotides align to TRBD2. Sequencing input: blood. DNA for the CDR3: TGTGCCTGGAGTCATCTAGCGGGAGGAGAGACCCAGTACTTC. Translating gives CAWSHLAGGETQYF.